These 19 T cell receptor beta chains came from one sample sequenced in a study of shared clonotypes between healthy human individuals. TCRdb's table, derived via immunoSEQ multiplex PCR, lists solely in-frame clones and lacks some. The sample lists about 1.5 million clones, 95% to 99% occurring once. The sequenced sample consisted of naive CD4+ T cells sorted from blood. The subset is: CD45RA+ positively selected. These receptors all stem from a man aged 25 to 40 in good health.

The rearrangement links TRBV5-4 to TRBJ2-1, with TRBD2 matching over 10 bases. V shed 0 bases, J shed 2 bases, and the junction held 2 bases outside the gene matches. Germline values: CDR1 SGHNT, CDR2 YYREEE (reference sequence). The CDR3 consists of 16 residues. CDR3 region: CASSLEGLAPYNEQFF. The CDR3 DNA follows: TGTGCCAGCAGCTTGGAGGGACTAGCGCCCTACAATGAGCAGTTCTTC.

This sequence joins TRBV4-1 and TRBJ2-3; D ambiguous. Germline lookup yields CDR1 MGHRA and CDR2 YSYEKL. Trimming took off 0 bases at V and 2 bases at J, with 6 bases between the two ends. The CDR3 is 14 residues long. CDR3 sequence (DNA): TGCGCCAGCAGCCAAGAAGTCAACACAGATACGCAGTATTTT. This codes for CASSQEVNTDTQYF.

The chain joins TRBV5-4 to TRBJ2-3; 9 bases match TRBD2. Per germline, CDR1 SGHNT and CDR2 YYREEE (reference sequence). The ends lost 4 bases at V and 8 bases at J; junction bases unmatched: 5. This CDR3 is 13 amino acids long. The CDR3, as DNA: TGTGCCAGCAGCCCGCGGGGGGGAGGTACGCAGTATTTT. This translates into CASSPRGGGTQYF.

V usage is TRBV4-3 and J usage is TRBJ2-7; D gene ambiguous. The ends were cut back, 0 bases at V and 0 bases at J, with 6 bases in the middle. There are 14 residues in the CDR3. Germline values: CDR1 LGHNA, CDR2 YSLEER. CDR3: CASSQEQFSYEQYF. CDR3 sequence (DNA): TGCGCCAGCAGCCAAGAACAGTTCTCCTACGAGCAGTACTTC.

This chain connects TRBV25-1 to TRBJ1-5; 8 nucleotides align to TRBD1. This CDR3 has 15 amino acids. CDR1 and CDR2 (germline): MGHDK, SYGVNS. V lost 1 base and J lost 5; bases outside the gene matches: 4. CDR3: CASSESYRGDQPQHF. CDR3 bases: TGTGCCAGCAGTGAATCTTACAGGGGGGATCAGCCCCAGCATTTT.

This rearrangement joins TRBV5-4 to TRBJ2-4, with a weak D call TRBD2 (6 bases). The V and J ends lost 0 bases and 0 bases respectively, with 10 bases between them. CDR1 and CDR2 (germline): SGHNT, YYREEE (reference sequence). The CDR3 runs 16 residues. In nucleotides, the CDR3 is TGTGCCAGCAGCTTGGGACTAGTTGGAGCCAAAAACATTCAGTACTTC. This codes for CASSLGLVGAKNIQYF. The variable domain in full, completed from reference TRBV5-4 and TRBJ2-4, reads ETGVTQSPTHLIKTRGQQVTLRCSSQSGHNTVSWYQQALGQGPQFIFQYYREEENGRGNFPPRFSGLQFPNYSSELNVNALELDDSALYLCASSLGLVGAKNIQYFGAGTRLSVL.

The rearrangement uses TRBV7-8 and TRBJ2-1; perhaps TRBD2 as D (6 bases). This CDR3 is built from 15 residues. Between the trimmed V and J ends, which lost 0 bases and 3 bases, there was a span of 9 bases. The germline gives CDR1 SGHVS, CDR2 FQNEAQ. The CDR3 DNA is TGTGCCAGCAGCTTAGCGGGGGGTAACTACAATGAGCAGTTCTTC. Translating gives CASSLAGGNYNEQFF. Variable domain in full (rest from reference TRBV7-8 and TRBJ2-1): GAGVSQSPRYKVAKRGQDVALRCDPISGHVSLFWYQQALGQGPEFLTYFQNEAQLDKSGLPSDRFFAERPEGSVSTLKIQRTQQEDSAVYLCASSLAGGNYNEQFFGPGTRLTVL.

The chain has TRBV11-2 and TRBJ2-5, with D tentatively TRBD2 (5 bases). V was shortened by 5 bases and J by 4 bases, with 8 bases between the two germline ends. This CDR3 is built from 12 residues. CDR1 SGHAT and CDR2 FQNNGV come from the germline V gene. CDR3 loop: CASSRSGETQYF. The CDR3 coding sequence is TGTGCCAGCAGCCGCAGCGGAGAGACCCAGTACTTC.

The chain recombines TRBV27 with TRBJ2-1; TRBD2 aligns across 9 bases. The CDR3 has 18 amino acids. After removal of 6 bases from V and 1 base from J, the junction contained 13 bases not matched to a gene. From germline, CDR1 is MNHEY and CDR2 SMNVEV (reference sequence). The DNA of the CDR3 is TGTGCCAGCAGGCCGGGACAGACGACTAGCGGTTCCTACAATGAGCAGTTCTTC. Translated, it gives CASRPGQTTSGSYNEQFF.

This chain's CDR3 is CASSIGGRVSYNEQFF. The DNA of the CDR3 is TGTGCCAGTAGTATCGGGGGAAGGGTTTCCTACAATGAGCAGTTCTTC. The chain recombines TRBV19 with TRBJ2-1, with a weak D call TRBD2 (6 bases). This CDR3 has 16 amino acids. With 3 bases removed from V and 1 base from J, the gap between germline ends came to 13 bases. Germline CDR1 LNHDA, CDR2 SQIVND (reference sequence).

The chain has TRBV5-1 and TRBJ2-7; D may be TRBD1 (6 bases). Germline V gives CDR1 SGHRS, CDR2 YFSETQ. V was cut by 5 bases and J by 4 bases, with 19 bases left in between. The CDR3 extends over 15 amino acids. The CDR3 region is CASRQVGRGKYEQYF. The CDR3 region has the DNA TGCGCCAGCAGACAGGTTGGCAGGGGAAAATACGAGCAGTACTTC.

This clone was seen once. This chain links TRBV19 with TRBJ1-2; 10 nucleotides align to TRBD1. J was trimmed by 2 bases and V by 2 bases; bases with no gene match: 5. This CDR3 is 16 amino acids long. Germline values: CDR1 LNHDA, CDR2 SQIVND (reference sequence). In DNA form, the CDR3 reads TGTGCCAGTAGTATAACCCTGGGACAGGGGAACTATGGCTACACCTTC. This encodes CASSITLGQGNYGYTF. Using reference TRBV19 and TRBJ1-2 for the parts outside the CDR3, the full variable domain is DGGITQSPKYLFRKEGQNVTLSCEQNLNHDAMYWYRQDPGQGLRLIYYSQIVNDFQKGDIAEGYSVSREKKESFPLTVTSAQKNPTAFYLCASSITLGQGNYGYTFGSGTRLTVV.

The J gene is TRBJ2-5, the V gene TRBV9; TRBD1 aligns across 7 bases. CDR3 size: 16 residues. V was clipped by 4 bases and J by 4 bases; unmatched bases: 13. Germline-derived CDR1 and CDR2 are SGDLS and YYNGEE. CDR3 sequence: CASSPRQGGFTETQYF. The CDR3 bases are TGTGCCAGCAGCCCACGACAGGGCGGATTTACAGAGACCCAGTACTTC. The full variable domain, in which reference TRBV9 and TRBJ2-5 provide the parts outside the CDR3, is DSGVTQTPKHLITATGQRVTLRCSPRSGDLSVYWYQQSLDQGLQFLIQYYNGEERAKGNILERFSAQQFPDLHSELNLSSLELGDSALYFCASSPRQGGFTETQYFGPGTRLLVL.

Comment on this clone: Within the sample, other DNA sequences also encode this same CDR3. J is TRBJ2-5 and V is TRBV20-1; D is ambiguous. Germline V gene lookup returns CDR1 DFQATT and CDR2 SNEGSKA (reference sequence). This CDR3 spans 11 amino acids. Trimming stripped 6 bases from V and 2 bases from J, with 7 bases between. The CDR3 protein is CSASAQETQYF. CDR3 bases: TGCAGTGCCTCGGCGCAAGAGACCCAGTACTTC.

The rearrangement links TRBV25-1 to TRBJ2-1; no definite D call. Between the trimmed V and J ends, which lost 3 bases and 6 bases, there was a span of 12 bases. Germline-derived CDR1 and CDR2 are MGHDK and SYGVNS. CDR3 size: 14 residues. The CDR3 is CASSDPPPRNEQFF. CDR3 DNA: TGTGCCAGCAGTGACCCTCCCCCGCGCAATGAGCAGTTCTTC. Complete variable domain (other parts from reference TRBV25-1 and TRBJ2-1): EADIYQTPRYLVIGTGKKITLECSQTMGHDKMYWYQQDPGMELHLIHYSYGVNSTEKGDLSSESTVSRIRTEHFPLTLESARPSHTSQYLCASSDPPPRNEQFFGPGTRLTVL.

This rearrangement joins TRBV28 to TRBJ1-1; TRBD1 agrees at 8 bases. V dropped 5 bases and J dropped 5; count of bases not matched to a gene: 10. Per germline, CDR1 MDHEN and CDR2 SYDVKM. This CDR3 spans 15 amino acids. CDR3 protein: CASSPGGRTSTEAFF. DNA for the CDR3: TGTGCCAGCAGTCCAGGGGGCCGCACGTCGACTGAAGCTTTCTTT. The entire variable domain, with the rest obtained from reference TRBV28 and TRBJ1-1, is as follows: DVKVTQSSRYLVKRTGEKVFLECVQDMDHENMFWYRQDPGLGLRLIYFSYDVKMKEKGDIPEGYSVSREKKERFSLILESASTNQTSMYLCASSPGGRTSTEAFFGQGTRLTVV.

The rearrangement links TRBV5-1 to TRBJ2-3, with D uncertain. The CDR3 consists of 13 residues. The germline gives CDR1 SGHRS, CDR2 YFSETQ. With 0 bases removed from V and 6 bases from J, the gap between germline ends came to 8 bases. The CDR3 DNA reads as TGCGCCAGCAGCTTGGTTCTCGGGGATACGCAGTATTTT. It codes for CASSLVLGDTQYF. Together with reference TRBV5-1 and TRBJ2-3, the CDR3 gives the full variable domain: KAGVTQTPRYLIKTRGQQVTLSCSPISGHRSVSWYQQTPGQGLQFLFEYFSETQRNKGNFPGRFSGRQFSNSRSEMNVSTLELGDSALYLCASSLVLGDTQYFGPGTRLTVL.

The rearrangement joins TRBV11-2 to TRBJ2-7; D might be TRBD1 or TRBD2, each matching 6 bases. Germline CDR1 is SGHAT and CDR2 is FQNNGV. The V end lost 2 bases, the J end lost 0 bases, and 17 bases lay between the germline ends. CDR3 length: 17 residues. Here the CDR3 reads CASSLRRDTTFSYEQYF. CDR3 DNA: TGTGCCAGCAGCTTACGGCGGGACACCACCTTCTCCTACGAGCAGTACTTC.

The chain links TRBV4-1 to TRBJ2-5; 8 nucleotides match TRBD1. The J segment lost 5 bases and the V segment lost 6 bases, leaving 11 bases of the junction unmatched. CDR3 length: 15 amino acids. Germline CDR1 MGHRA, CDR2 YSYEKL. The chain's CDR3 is CASRPKQGVGETQYF. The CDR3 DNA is TGCGCCAGCAGGCCGAAACAGGGGGTCGGTGAGACCCAGTACTTC.